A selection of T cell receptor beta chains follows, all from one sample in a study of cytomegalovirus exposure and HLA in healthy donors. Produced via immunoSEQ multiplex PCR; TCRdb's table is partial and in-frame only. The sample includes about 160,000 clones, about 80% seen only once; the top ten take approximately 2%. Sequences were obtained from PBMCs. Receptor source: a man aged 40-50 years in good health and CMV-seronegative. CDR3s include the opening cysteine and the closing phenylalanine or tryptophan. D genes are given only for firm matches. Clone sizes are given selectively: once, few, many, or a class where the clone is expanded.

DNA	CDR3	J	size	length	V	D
TGTGCCAGCAGACCCCCCGGGACTAGCGTCTACGAGCAGTACTTC	CASRPPGTSVYEQYF	TRBJ2-7	once	15	TRBV5-4	TRBD2
TGTGCCAGCAGTTTATGGGGCCTGGGATCATCTGGGGCCAACGGCCTGACTTTC	CASSLWGLGSSGANGLTF	TRBJ2-6	.	18	TRBV28	.
TGTGCCAGCAGTGAACTTCAGGTGCGGAACACTGAAGCTTTCTTT	CASSELQVRNTEAFF	TRBJ1-1	.	15	TRBV6-1	.
TGTGCCAGTTCCTTGGGACAGTTAAACGACGAGCGGTACTTC	CASSLGQLNDERYF	TRBJ2-7	.	14	TRBV19	TRBD1
TGTGCCAGCAGCTACGACTACTCTGGCTACACCTTC	CASSYDYSGYTF	TRBJ1-2	.	12	TRBV7-9	.
TGTGCCAGCACAGACTCGAACTCCTACAATGAGCAGTTCTTC	CASTDSNSYNEQFF	TRBJ2-1	.	14	TRBV28	.
TGTGCCAGCAGCGGCCTCCGGGACAGGGGGCGCGAGAAGTACTTC	CASSGLRDRGREKYF	TRBJ2-5	.	15	TRBV6-4	TRBD1
TGTGCCAGCAGCCAAGGATCAAGGAGGCCTAGCGGGAGGGCCACAGATACGCAGTATTTT	CASSQGSRRPSGRATDTQYF	TRBJ2-3	few	20	TRBV4-2	TRBD2
TGCGCCAGCAGCCAAAACAGGGTCTTGAATCAGCCCCAGCATTTT	CASSQNRVLNQPQHF	TRBJ1-5	few	15	TRBV4-1	.
TGTGCCAGCAGTTTTAACCTTATCGGGACAGGGAGTAGTGAGCAGTTCTTC	CASSFNLIGTGSSEQFF	TRBJ2-1	.	17	TRBV21-1	.
TGTGCCAGCAGGTCAGGGGGGTGGGACACAGATACGCAGTATTTT	CASRSGGWDTDTQYF	TRBJ2-3	.	15	TRBV28	.
TGTGCCAGCAGCCCGGGACTAGCGGTCAATGAGCAGTTCTTC	CASSPGLAVNEQFF	TRBJ2-1	.	14	TRBV7-9	TRBD2
TGTGCCAGCAGCCGGGGGGGAGATGAGACCCAGTACTTC	CASSRGGDETQYF	TRBJ2-5	few	13	TRBV7-9	TRBD2
TGCGCCAGCAGCTTAAACCCGGGACAGGAAGCTTTCTTT	CASSLNPGQEAFF	TRBJ1-1	.	13	TRBV7-2	TRBD1
TGTGCCAGCCCTAACGGGAACACCGGGGAGCTGTTTTTT	CASPNGNTGELFF	TRBJ2-2	.	13	TRBV28	.
TGTGCCAGCAGTGACCGTCCCGGGACAGGGAGCTCTGGAAACACCATATATTTT	CASSDRPGTGSSGNTIYF	TRBJ1-3	.	18	TRBV6-1	TRBD1
TGTGCCAGCAGTGCTCCCAGCTCCTACAATGAGCAGTTCTTC	CASSAPSSYNEQFF	TRBJ2-1	.	14	TRBV25-1	.
TGTGCCAGCAGCTTAACAGGGAATGGCTACGAGCAGTACTTC	CASSLTGNGYEQYF	TRBJ2-7	.	14	TRBV6-1	.
TGTGCCAGCAGCAAACAGCCCAGGGCGCCCCTCCAAGAGACCCAGTACTTC	CASSKQPRAPLQETQYF	TRBJ2-5	.	17	TRBV21-1	.
TGCAGCGTTGGGACAGGAAATAAAAACAGTCAGTACTTC	CSVGTGNKNSQYF	TRBJ2-4	.	13	TRBV29-1	TRBD1
TGCGCCAGCAGCTTGGCCCCCGGGAACAGTCAGAGCGAGCAGTACTTC	CASSLAPGNSQSEQYF	TRBJ2-7	once	16	TRBV5-1	.
TGCGCCAGCAGCTTGGACGGGACCGGGGAGCTGTTTTTT	CASSLDGTGELFF	TRBJ2-2	.	13	TRBV5-1	.
TGTGGAGTGGTCGATGAGCAGTTCTTC	CGVVDEQFF	TRBJ2-1	few	9	TRBV7-9	.
TGTGCCAGCAGCCAAGAAGGACAGGGGTTCGGCGAGCAGTACTTC	CASSQEGQGFGEQYF	TRBJ2-7	.	15	TRBV4-2	TRBD1
TGTGCCAGCAGCTTAGCTCTAGCTCGGGATGAGCAGTTCTTC	CASSLALARDEQFF	TRBJ2-1	.	14	TRBV7-8	.
TGTGCCAGCAGCTTAGGCGCGGGAGGTCCCTACGAGCAGTACTTC	CASSLGAGGPYEQYF	TRBJ2-7	once	15	TRBV7-2	TRBD2
TGCATAGCGGGACAAGAGACCCAGTACTTC	CIAGQETQYF	TRBJ2-5	.	10	TRBV29-1	TRBD2
TGTGCCAGCAGCGCCTCGAGGGGACTGGTGGAGACCCAGTACTTC	CASSASRGLVETQYF	TRBJ2-5	.	15	TRBV7-8	.